The 13 T cell receptor beta chains given below trace back to one sample, sequenced in a study of hypomethylating agent response in myelodysplastic syndrome. Sequencing used immunoSEQ multiplex PCR; TCRdb keeps in-frame clones, though not all of them. The sample shows a few thousand clones, about 80% of them seen only once. The starting material was bone marrow, obtained before or after starting hypomethylating agent treatment for myelodysplastic syndrome (not recorded which). These receptors were collected from a human donor with myelodysplastic syndrome.

The chain recombines TRBV7-9 with TRBJ2-5; D ambiguous. Germline lookup yields CDR1 SEHNR and CDR2 FQNEAQ (reference sequence). V was trimmed by 3 bases and J by 1 base, leaving 6 bases between them. This CDR3 contains 13 residues. In DNA form, the CDR3 reads TGTGCCAGCAGCTTTTCTGGCCAAGAGACCCAGTACTTC. Translated, it gives CASSFSGQETQYF.

The chain has TRBV7-6 and TRBJ1-1; D remains ambiguous. Germline CDR1 and CDR2: SGHVS and FNYEAQ. The CDR3 sequence is 13 residues long. V lost 5 bases to trimming and J lost 1 base, with 8 bases between them. CDR3 sequence (DNA): TGTGCCAGCAGCCAGCCCTCGAACACTGAAGCTTTCTTT. Translated, it gives CASSQPSNTEAFF.

Only a few counts were recorded for this clone. This sequence joins TRBV5-1 and TRBJ2-7; possible D gene TRBD1, 5 bases. The CDR3 consists of 14 residues. The V and J ends lost 1 base and 4 bases respectively, with 12 bases between them. Germline CDR1 SGHRS, CDR2 YFSETQ. DNA of the CDR3: TGCGCCAGCAGCTTGAATGCAGGGTTGTACGAGCAGTACTTC. This codes for CASSLNAGLYEQYF.

V usage is TRBV7-3 and J usage is TRBJ2-3, with TRBD1 matching over 10 bases. After removal of 4 bases from V and 6 bases from J, the junction contained 4 bases not matched to a gene. Germline V lookup: CDR1 SGHTA, CDR2 FQGTGA. The CDR3 loop spans 14 amino acids. DNA of the CDR3: TGTGCCAGCAGCTCCGGACAGGGGGAGGATACGCAGTATTTT. This translates into CASSSGQGEDTQYF.

The rearrangement joins TRBV27 to TRBJ2-6; unclear D gene. The germline CDR1 and CDR2 sequences are MNHEY and SMNVEV (reference sequence). CDR3 length: 16 amino acids. Trimming pared 3 bases from V and 0 bases from J, leaving 9 bases between. CDR3 in amino acids: CASSLARYSGANVLTF. The CDR3 DNA reads as TGTGCCAGCAGTTTGGCACGCTACTCTGGGGCCAACGTCCTGACTTTC.

The chain joins TRBV7-9 to TRBJ1-5; weak D call: TRBD1 (5 bases). Trimming stripped 5 bases from V and 0 bases from J, with 8 bases between. Germline CDR1 is SEHNR and CDR2 is FQNEAQ (reference sequence). There are 14 residues in the CDR3. The CDR3 sequence: CASSQDSSNQPQHF. CDR3 DNA: TGTGCCAGCAGCCAAGACAGTAGCAATCAGCCCCAGCATTTT.

The rearrangement links TRBV6-5 to TRBJ2-7, with TRBD2 identical over 11 bases. Trimming took 0 bases from V and 3 from J; bases not matched to a gene: 4. This CDR3 has 16 residues. Germline CDR1 reads MNHEY; CDR2 reads SVGAGI. DNA for the CDR3: TGTGCCAGCAGTTACTCGACTAGCGGGGTTGACTACGAGCAGTACTTC. Translation: CASSYSTSGVDYEQYF.

The chain employs TRBV4-2 and TRBJ2-6; D uncertain. V lost 3 bases, J lost 1 base, and 10 bases lay in between. Germline V lookup: CDR1 LGHNA, CDR2 YNFKEQ. This CDR3 region has 16 residues. DNA of the CDR3: TGTGCCAGCAGCCATGAGGCTGCGTCTGGGGCCAACGTCCTGACTTTC. This encodes CASSHEAASGANVLTF.

The chain's CDR3 is CASRGLTNNEQFF. CDR3 nucleotides: TGTGCCAGCAGGGGGTTAACAAACAATGAGCAGTTCTTC. The genes are TRBV2 and TRBJ2-1; D gene uncertain. V lost 6 bases and J 5 bases, leaving 11 bases between the germline ends. Looked up from germline, CDR1 is SNHLY and CDR2 is FYNNEI. The CDR3 runs 13 residues.

This clone has more than one count but fewer than ten. CDR3 residues: CASSPGPDRYEQYF. The CDR3, as DNA: TGTGCCAGCAGTCCCGGGCCAGACAGGTACGAGCAGTACTTC. V and J are TRBV6-5 and TRBJ2-7; D is possibly TRBD1 (6 bases). The V gene lost 5 bases and the J gene lost 4 bases, with 15 bases spanning the gap. Germline V gene sequence: CDR1 MNHEY, CDR2 SVGAGI. The CDR3 is 14 amino acids.

The chain recombines TRBV7-2 with TRBJ2-5; D unresolved. Germline lookup yields CDR1 SGHTA and CDR2 FQGNSA. Between the trimmed V and J ends, which lost 3 bases and 2 bases, there was a span of 7 bases. CDR3 length: 13 amino acids. The CDR3 here is CASSFARQETQYF. The CDR3, as DNA: TGTGCCAGCAGCTTTGCACGACAAGAGACCCAGTACTTC.

The V call is TRBV11-1, the J call TRBJ1-1; TRBD1 matches at 8 bases. V was pared by 7 bases and J by 2 bases, with 9 bases of the junction left unmatched. The CDR3 spans 15 residues. Germline CDR1 and CDR2: SGHAT and FQDESV (reference sequence). The CDR3 DNA follows: TGTGCCAGCACCCCACTGGACAGGGCAAACACTGAAGCTTTCTTT. Encoded protein: CASTPLDRANTEAFF.

CDR3 in DNA: TGTGCCAGCAGTCCAGCCGGGAGACGCGGCATTCAGTACTTC. It is translated as CASSPAGRRGIQYF. V and J are TRBV27 and TRBJ2-4; possible D gene TRBD2, 6 bases. Germline assignment: CDR1 MNHEY and CDR2 SMNVEV (reference sequence). The germline V and J ends were trimmed by 5 bases and 9 bases, with 17 bases remaining between them. The CDR3 has 14 amino acids.